The next 12 T cell receptor beta chains were all read from a single sample in a study of CD8 T cells in ankylosing spondylitis (dated by TCRdb to about 2017). Library preparation used 5' RACE. These reads were obtained on an Illumina HiSeq 2500. The public reads were quality trimmed at Q25 with fastp and then assembled into clones with MiXCR by TCRdb, keeping productive beta chains. Here each entry gathers all rows of one CDR3 protein and keeps the most common genes and DNA. The sample yields around 150,000 distinct CDR3 sequences; approximately 48% were counted once. About 16% of the sample is in the top ten clones. Sequencing used synovial fluid, either unsorted or a sorted T cell fraction (not recorded which). The receptor set was obtained from a male donor with ankylosing spondylitis.

This clonotype was seen at least ten times. The chain recombines TRBV7-8 with TRBJ2-7; D unresolved. Germline CDR1 SGHVS, CDR2 FQNEAQ. The CDR3 consists of 15 residues. The germline V and J ends were trimmed by 6 bases and 1 base, with 16 bases remaining between them. The CDR3 nucleotides are TGTGCCAGCAGACTCGTCCCGGACGGGTCCTACGAGCAGTACTTC. Its protein product is CASRLVPDGSYEQYF.

V is TRBV20-1 and J is TRBJ2-1, with 7 bases that match TRBD1. Unmatched junction bases numbered 9, after V lost 3 bases and J lost 7 bases. The germline CDR1 and CDR2 sequences are DFQATT and SNEGSKA (reference sequence). The CDR3 has 14 residues. The CDR3 spells CSASKGGARNEQFF. In DNA, the CDR3 is TGCAGTGCTAGTAAAGGGGGCGCGAGGAATGAGCAGTTCTTC.

The rearrangement joins TRBV27 to TRBJ2-1; 13 bases match TRBD2. The CDR3 is made up of 13 amino acids. From germline, CDR1 is MNHEY and CDR2 SMNVEV (reference sequence). The ends lost 6 bases at V and 11 bases at J; junction bases unmatched: 4. The CDR3 reads CASRWTSGSKQFF. The CDR3 DNA reads as TGTGCCAGCAGATGGACTAGCGGGAGTAAGCAGTTCTTC.

V usage is TRBV21-1 and J usage is TRBJ2-3. TRBV21-1 is annotated as a pseudogene. This CDR3 is built from 15 residues. The CDR3 nucleotides are TGTGCCAGCAGCACAACAGAGACACGCACAGATACGCAGTATTTT. Encoded protein: CASSTTETRTDTQYF.

This clonotype has a handful of counts. The chain employs TRBV7-2 and TRBJ2-1, with 8 bases identical to TRBD2. The CDR3 is made up of 16 amino acids. The J segment lost 9 bases and the V segment lost 1 base, leaving 11 bases of the junction unmatched. From germline, CDR1 is SGHTA and CDR2 FQGNSA. The CDR3 DNA sequence: TGTGCCAGCAGCTTAGTACCGGCTAGCGGGTGGAGTGAGCAGTTCTTC. Translating it yields CASSLVPASGWSEQFF.

The rearrangement joins TRBV2 to TRBJ2-7, with unresolved D. Germline V gene data show CDR1 as SNHLY and CDR2 as FYNNEI. The CDR3 covers 10 residues. V lost 8 bases and J lost 3, with 5 bases in between. This CDR3 reads CASFFYEQYF. In nucleotides, the CDR3 is TGTGCCAGCTTCTTCTACGAGCAGTACTTC.

The chain combines TRBV18 with TRBJ2-3; the D is unclear. The length of the CDR3 is 11 residues. Looked up from germline, CDR1 is KGHSH and CDR2 is LQKENI. V lost 3 bases and J lost 2, with 0 bases in between. The CDR3 DNA is TGTGCCAGCTCACCCACAGATACGCAGTATTTT. This codes for CASSPTDTQYF. The whole variable domain, filled in from reference TRBV18 and TRBJ2-3, reads NAGVMQNPRHLVRRRGQEARLRCSPMKGHSHVYWYRQLPEEGLKFMVYLQKENIIDESGMPKERFSAEFPKEGPSILRIQQVVRGDSAAYFCASSPTDTQYFGPGTRLTVL.

This clonotype has more than one count but fewer than ten. The chain couples TRBV7-2 to TRBJ2-7; 9 bases are shared with TRBD2. Germline V CDR1 and CDR2: SGHTA, FQGNSA. V shed 3 bases, J shed 4 bases, and the junction held 7 bases outside the gene matches. The CDR3 has 15 amino acids. The CDR3 protein is CASSFSGRNLYEQYF. In DNA, the CDR3 is TGTGCCAGCAGCTTTAGCGGGAGAAATCTTTACGAGCAGTACTTC.

The CDR3 DNA follows: TGTGCCAGCAGTTTAGCGGTAGGAGGCCTCTTGGTTTACTATGGCTACACCTTC. Translated: CASSLAVGGLLVYYGYTF. The V call is TRBV12-3 or TRBV12-4, the J call TRBJ1-2; the D is unclear. CDR3 length: 18 amino acids. V was trimmed by 0 bases and J by 3 bases, leaving 20 bases between them.

The chain joins TRBV6-5 to TRBJ2-1, with TRBD2 matching 12 bases. Germline CDR1 and CDR2: MNHEY and SVGAGI. The CDR3 loop spans 14 amino acids. Trimming removed 0 bases from V and 14 bases from J; junction bases left unmatched: 5. In DNA form, the CDR3 reads TGTGCCAGCAGTTACTCGACTAGCGGGAGTGTTAAGTTCTTC. Its translation is CASSYSTSGSVKFF.

A few counts support this clonotype. The chain couples TRBV10-3 to TRBJ1-2, with 9 bases fitting TRBD1. Trimming cost V 5 bases and J 6 bases; bases outside gene matches: 4. Germline V gene lookup returns CDR1 ENHRY and CDR2 SYGVKD. The CDR3 totals 13 residues. This chain's CDR3 is CAISPTGGDGYTF. The CDR3 nucleotides are TGTGCCATCAGTCCGACAGGGGGAGATGGCTACACCTTC.

This clonotype has only one observation. This may come from a read error, since a much larger clone is one base off. The gene calls are TRBV2 and TRBJ2-3; 12 bases are a match to TRBD2. In germline, CDR1 is SNHLY, CDR2 FYNNEI. The CDR3 contains 15 residues. CDR3: CASRMTSGSTDKQYF. In nucleotides, the CDR3 is TGTGCCAGCCGGATGACTAGCGGGAGTACAGATAAGCAGTATTTT.